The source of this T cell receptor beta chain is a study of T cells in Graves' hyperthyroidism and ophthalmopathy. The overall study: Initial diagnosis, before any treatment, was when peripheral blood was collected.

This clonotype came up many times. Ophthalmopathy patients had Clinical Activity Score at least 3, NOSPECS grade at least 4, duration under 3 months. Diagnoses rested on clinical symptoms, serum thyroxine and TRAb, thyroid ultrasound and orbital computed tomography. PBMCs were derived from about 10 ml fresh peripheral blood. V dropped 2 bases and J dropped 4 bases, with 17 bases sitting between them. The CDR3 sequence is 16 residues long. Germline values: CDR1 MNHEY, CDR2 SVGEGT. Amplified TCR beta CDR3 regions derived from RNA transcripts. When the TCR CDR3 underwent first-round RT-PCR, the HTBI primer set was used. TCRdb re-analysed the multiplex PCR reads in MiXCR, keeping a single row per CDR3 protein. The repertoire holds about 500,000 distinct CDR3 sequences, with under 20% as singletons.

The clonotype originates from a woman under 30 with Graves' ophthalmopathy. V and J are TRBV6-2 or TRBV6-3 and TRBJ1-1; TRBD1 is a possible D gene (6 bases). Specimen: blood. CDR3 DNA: TGTGCCAGCAGTTACGGCCACAGGGTCCCGGCCACTGAAGCTTTCTTT. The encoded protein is CASSYGHRVPATEAFF.